The 27 T cell receptor beta chains in this list originate from one sample, sequenced in a study of T cells after yellow fever vaccination. Using its own MiXCR run on the 5' RACE reads, TCRdb lists one record per CDR3 protein. The profile shows about 350,000 distinct CDR3 sequences, roughly 4.3% of them singletons. The sample in question was PBMCs, obtained 5 days after the yellow fever booster vaccination. The receptors were gathered from a man aged 18 to 35 who received the YFV17D yellow fever vaccine.

This clonotype was detected a few times. This rearrangement joins TRBV7-8 to TRBJ2-5, with 14 bases fitting TRBD2. CDR1 and CDR2 (germline): SGHVS, FQNEAQ. V shed 4 bases and J 1 base; nucleotides not matched to a gene: 8. The CDR3 covers 18 residues. The CDR3 region has the DNA TGTGCCAGCAGCTCACCGACTAGCGGGGGGGCCTTCCAAGAGACCCAGTACTTC. Its translation is CASSSPTSGGAFQETQYF.

The sample holds many counts of this clonotype. This rearrangement joins TRBV12-3 or TRBV12-4 to TRBJ1-1; D gene uncertain. V was trimmed by 6 bases and J by 6 bases, leaving 17 bases between them. This CDR3 is 14 amino acids long. CDR3 loop: CASSPGTWRAEAFF. The CDR3 bases are TGTGCCAGCAGCCCGGGAACTTGGAGGGCTGAAGCTTTCTTT.

The chain recombines TRBV7-2 with TRBJ2-3; tentative D call: TRBD2 (5 bases). The length of the CDR3 is 15 residues. The V gene's germline CDR1 is SGHTA and CDR2 FQGNSA. Trimming took 5 bases from V and 1 from J, leaving 13 bases between them. The CDR3 DNA reads as TGTGCCAGCAGCCCCTATCGGACTGGCACAGATACGCAGTATTTT. Its translation: CASSPYRTGTDTQYF.

In its sample, this clonotype was seen many times. V and J are TRBV20-1 and TRBJ2-4; 11 nucleotides agree with TRBD2. Germline trimming cut 4 bases from V and 0 bases from J; bases unmatched to any gene: 11. Germline V lookup: CDR1 DFQATT, CDR2 SNEGSKA (reference sequence). This CDR3 region has 18 residues. This chain's CDR3 is CSAKELAGAIIAKNIQYF. The CDR3 coding sequence is TGCAGTGCTAAGGAACTAGCGGGGGCCATAATAGCCAAAAACATTCAGTACTTC.

The chain joins TRBV10-3 to TRBJ1-3; TRBD1 matches 7 bases. V trimming: 6 bases; J trimming: 3 bases; junction bases outside the gene matches: 5. CDR3 length: 14 amino acids. Per germline, CDR1 ENHRY and CDR2 SYGVKD. CDR3 coding DNA: TGTGCCATCAGAGAGGGACAGTTTGGAAACACCATATATTTT. It is translated as CAIREGQFGNTIYF.

A few counts support this clonotype. This chain links TRBV7-9 with TRBJ1-2, with a tentative D call TRBD1 (6 bases). The germline V gene has CDR1 SEHNR and CDR2 FQNEAQ (reference sequence). The CDR3 totals 13 residues. Trimming pared 4 bases from V and 4 bases from J, leaving 10 bases between. Here the CDR3 DNA reads TGTGCCAGCAGCTATCCAGGGGTCTATGGCTACACCTTC. It codes for CASSYPGVYGYTF.

The V and J genes are TRBV11-2 and TRBJ2-3; perhaps TRBD1 as D (5 bases). Germline values: CDR1 SGHAT, CDR2 FQNNGV. V lost 5 bases and J 6 bases, leaving 12 bases between the germline ends. This CDR3 has 13 residues. The CDR3, as DNA: TGTGCCAGCAGCCCAGGGATTTCGGATACGCAGTATTTT. Amino acids: CASSPGISDTQYF.

The chain has TRBV14 and TRBJ2-7; 9 bases are shared with TRBD2. CDR1 is SGHDN and CDR2 is FVKESK in the germline V gene. This CDR3 region has 16 residues. The V and J ends lost 0 bases and 3 bases, in that order; junction bases with no gene match: 6. The CDR3 DNA reads as TGTGCCAGCAGCCAAGAGAAGCGGGGGGAACGCTACGAGCAGTACGTC. Its translation is CASSQEKRGERYEQYV.

This clonotype was observed a handful of times. The chain couples TRBV6-5 to TRBJ2-5; D is undetermined. The germline V gene has CDR1 MNHEY and CDR2 SVGAGI. The CDR3 has 13 residues. The V end was cut by 6 bases, the J end by 5 bases, with 13 bases between. This CDR3 reads CASRTRLDETQYF. Here the CDR3 DNA reads TGTGCCAGCAGAACCAGGCTAGACGAGACCCAGTACTTC.

This clonotype was counted ten times or more. This chain uses TRBV5-1 with TRBJ2-4, with D possibly matching TRBD2 (6 bases). Trimming took off 1 base at V and 8 bases at J, with 13 bases between the two ends. In germline, CDR1 is SGHRS, CDR2 YFSETQ. CDR3 size: 14 residues. CDR3 in amino acids: CASSLRPERDIQYF. In nucleotides, the CDR3 is TGCGCCAGCAGCTTGCGGCCGGAGCGGGACATTCAGTACTTC.

The chain recombines TRBV20-1 with TRBJ2-2; TRBD2 matches 13 bases. The CDR3 length is 17 residues. Trimming took 0 bases from V and 4 from J; bases not matched to a gene: 5. Germline V gene lookup returns CDR1 DFQATT and CDR2 SNEGSKA (reference sequence). The CDR3 here is CSARDPGTSGATGELFF. The CDR3 DNA reads TGCAGTGCTAGAGATCCTGGGACTAGCGGGGCCACCGGGGAGCTGTTTTTT.

In this sample, this clonotype turned up many times. The genes are TRBV9 and TRBJ1-6; TRBD1 aligns across 7 bases. CDR1 and CDR2 (germline): SGDLS, YYNGEE. The CDR3 extends over 14 amino acids. Losses at the gene ends were 0 bases for V and 11 bases for J; bases not matched to a gene: 5. Here the CDR3 DNA reads TGTGCCAGCAGCGTAGAAGGACAGGCGACACCCCTCCACTTT. Translation gives CASSVEGQATPLHF.

This clonotype was found many times. This sequence joins TRBV7-2 and TRBJ1-5; D gene unclear. V was pared by 3 bases and J by 4 bases, with 10 bases between. This CDR3 spans 14 amino acids. In germline, CDR1 is SGHTA, CDR2 FQGNSA. CDR3 sequence (DNA): TGTGCCAGCAGCTTCATGGGCTCGAATCAGCCCCAGCATTTT. Translation gives CASSFMGSNQPQHF.

A few counts support this clonotype. This chain links TRBV7-9 with TRBJ1-4; D is perhaps TRBD1 (5 bases). CDR1 and CDR2 from the germline V gene are SEHNR and FQNEAQ (reference sequence). V was clipped by 3 bases and J by 0 bases, with 11 bases between them. This CDR3 region has 16 residues. CDR3 in amino acids: CASSFGAIATNEKLFF. CDR3 nucleotide sequence: TGTGCCAGCAGCTTTGGGGCAATCGCAACTAATGAAAAACTGTTTTTT.

This clonotype has a count of ten or more. This sequence joins TRBV28 and TRBJ2-1, with D possibly matching TRBD1 (5 bases). Germline V CDR1 and CDR2: MDHEN, SYDVKM. Trimming removed 5 bases from V and 3 bases from J, with 11 bases in between. The CDR3 runs to 14 residues. The CDR3 loop is CASSPTQGYNEQFF. CDR3 coding DNA: TGTGCCAGCAGTCCCACGCAGGGCTACAATGAGCAGTTCTTC.

This clonotype has just a few counts. This chain connects TRBV6-5 to TRBJ2-1, with a tentative D call TRBD1 (6 bases). Germline V gives CDR1 MNHEY, CDR2 SVGAGI. V lost 6 bases and J 1 base, leaving 13 bases between the germline ends. The CDR3 is made up of 15 amino acids. The CDR3: CASSEQGKSYNEQFF. In nucleotides, the CDR3 is TGTGCCAGCAGCGAACAGGGAAAGTCCTACAATGAGCAGTTCTTC.

This clonotype occurred a few times. V is TRBV4-3 and J is TRBJ2-3, with TRBD1 identical over 7 bases. CDR1 and CDR2 from the germline V gene are LGHNA and YSLEER. The CDR3 is made up of 16 amino acids. V was clipped by 4 bases and J by 5 bases; unmatched bases: 12. The CDR3 coding sequence is TGCGCCAGCAGCCCAGAAGGTCGGACAGGAGTAGATACGCAGTATTTT. Translated, it gives CASSPEGRTGVDTQYF.

V and J are TRBV6-1 and TRBJ1-2; no firm D call. This CDR3 is built from 13 residues. Trimming cost V 0 bases and J 9 bases, with 11 bases left between them. Germline V gene sequence: CDR1 MNHNS, CDR2 SASEGT. The CDR3 sequence is CASSEAQLESYTF. CDR3 DNA sequence: TGTGCCAGCAGTGAAGCGCAATTGGAGAGCTACACCTTC.

The chain uses TRBV15 and TRBJ1-2; D not resolved. The V end lost 0 bases, the J end lost 4 bases, and 18 bases lay between the germline ends. The CDR3 covers 17 residues. Germline CDR1 LNHNV, CDR2 YYDKDF (reference sequence). CDR3 DNA sequence: TGTGCCACCAGCAGAGAGGGTAGTGGTGGCGGCGGCTATGGCTACACCTTC. Protein: CATSREGSGGGGYGYTF.

This chain connects TRBV7-9 to TRBJ1-1, with D uncertain. Trimming stripped 9 bases from V and 11 bases from J, with 10 bases between. The CDR3 is made up of 9 amino acids. From germline, CDR1 is SEHNR and CDR2 FQNEAQ (reference sequence). Here the CDR3 reads CASTSGAFF. The CDR3, as DNA: TGTGCCAGTACATCGGGGGCTTTCTTT.

Many counts were recorded for this clonotype. The chain combines TRBV6-2 or TRBV6-3 with TRBJ2-3, with D possibly TRBD2 on 6 matching bases. Germline V CDR1 and CDR2: MNHEY, SVGEGT. There are 13 residues in the CDR3. V was shortened by 5 bases and J by 6 bases, with 12 bases between the two germline ends. The CDR3, as DNA: TGTGCCAGCAGTCGCGGGGCATGGGATACGCAGTATTTT. This sequence encodes CASSRGAWDTQYF.

This clonotype was recorded at least ten times. The chain couples TRBV7-2 to TRBJ1-1, with D uncertain. CDR3 length equals 14 residues. In germline, CDR1 is SGHTA, CDR2 FQGNSA. V dropped 1 base and J dropped 1 base, with 7 bases sitting between them. The CDR3 DNA follows: TGTGCCAGCAGCTTAGTTCAGGCGAACACTGAAGCTTTCTTT. It encodes CASSLVQANTEAFF. The whole variable domain, filled in from reference TRBV7-2 and TRBJ1-1, reads GAGVSQSPSNKVTEKGKDVELRCDPISGHTALYWYRQSLGQGLEFLIYFQGNSAPDKSGLPSDRFSAERTGGSVSTLTIQRTQQEDSAVYLCASSLVQANTEAFFGQGTRLTVV.

There are a few counts of this clonotype. The chain links TRBV7-6 to TRBJ2-7, with a weak D call TRBD1 (5 bases). Germline-derived CDR1 and CDR2 are SGHVS and FNYEAQ. Trimming took off 5 bases at V and 4 bases at J, with 12 bases between the two ends. The CDR3 has 13 residues. The CDR3 protein is CASSPRTKYEQYF. The CDR3 DNA is TGTGCCAGCAGCCCTCGGACAAAATACGAGCAGTACTTC. The entire variable domain, with the rest obtained from reference TRBV7-6 and TRBJ2-7, is as follows: GAGVSQSPRYKVTKRGQDVALRCDPISGHVSLYWYRQALGQGPEFLTYFNYEAQQDKSGLPNDRFSAERPEGSISTLTIQRTEQRDSAMYRCASSPRTKYEQYFGPGTRLTVT.

This clonotype came up a few times. The chain joins TRBV6-5 to TRBJ1-2; 9 bases map to TRBD1. The CDR3 is 16 amino acids. CDR1 MNHEY and CDR2 SVGAGI come from the germline V gene. V shed 6 bases, J shed 8 bases, and the junction held 16 bases outside the gene matches. CDR3 in DNA: TGTGCCAGCAGGCATTCCCGGGACAGGGCGCTAGGCGGCTACACCTTC. Translated, it gives CASRHSRDRALGGYTF.

This clonotype has a handful of counts. This chain links TRBV6-5 with TRBJ2-2; a weak D match, TRBD1 (6 bases). Germline values: CDR1 MNHEY, CDR2 SVGAGI. This CDR3 region has 16 residues. The V end was cut by 0 bases, the J end by 0 bases, with 8 bases between. The CDR3 DNA reads TGTGCCAGCAGTTACTCGAGACAGGCGAACACCGGGGAGCTGTTTTTT. Amino acid sequence: CASSYSRQANTGELFF.

Notes on this clonotype: This may be a read error, as it is one base from a much larger clone. This chain connects TRBV12-3 or TRBV12-4 to TRBJ2-5, with unresolved D. The CDR3 covers 13 residues. The CDR3 bases are TGTGCCAGCACTCGGACCCCGCAAGAGACCCGGTACTTC. Translating gives CASTRTPQETRYF.

This clonotype was seen a handful of times. The chain recombines TRBV7-3 with TRBJ1-6; 8 nucleotides line up with TRBD1. The CDR3 extends over 15 amino acids. V shed 5 bases and J 3 bases; nucleotides not matched to a gene: 3. In germline, CDR1 is SGHTA, CDR2 FQGTGA. The DNA of the CDR3 is TGTGCCAGCAGCCGAGACAGGGGCTATAATTCACCCCTCCACTTT. This translates into CASSRDRGYNSPLHF.